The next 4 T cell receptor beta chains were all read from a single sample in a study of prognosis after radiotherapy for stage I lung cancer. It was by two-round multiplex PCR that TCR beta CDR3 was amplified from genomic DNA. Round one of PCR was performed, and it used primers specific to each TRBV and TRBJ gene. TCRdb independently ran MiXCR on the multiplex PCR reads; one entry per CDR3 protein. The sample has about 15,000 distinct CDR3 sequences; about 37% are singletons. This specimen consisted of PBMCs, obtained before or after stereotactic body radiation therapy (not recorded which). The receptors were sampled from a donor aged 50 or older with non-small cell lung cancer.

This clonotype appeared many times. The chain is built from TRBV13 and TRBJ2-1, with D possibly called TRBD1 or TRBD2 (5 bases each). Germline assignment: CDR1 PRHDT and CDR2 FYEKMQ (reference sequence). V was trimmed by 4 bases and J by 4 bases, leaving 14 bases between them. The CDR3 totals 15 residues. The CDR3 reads CASSSRTDRYNEQFF. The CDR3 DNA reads TGTGCCAGCAGCTCCCGGACTGACAGATACAATGAGCAGTTCTTC.

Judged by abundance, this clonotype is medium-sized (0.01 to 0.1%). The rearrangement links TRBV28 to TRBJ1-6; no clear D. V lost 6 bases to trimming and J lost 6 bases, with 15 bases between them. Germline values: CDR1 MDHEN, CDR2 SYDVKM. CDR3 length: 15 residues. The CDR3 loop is CASREIRGVNSPLHF. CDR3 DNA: TGTGCCAGCAGAGAAATCCGGGGTGTTAATTCACCCCTCCACTTT.

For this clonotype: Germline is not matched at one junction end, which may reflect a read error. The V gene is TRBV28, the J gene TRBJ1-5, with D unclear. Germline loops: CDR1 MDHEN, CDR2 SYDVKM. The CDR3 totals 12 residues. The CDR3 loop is CARSSCTQPQHF. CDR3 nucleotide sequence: TGTGCCAGAAGTTCTTGCACCCAGCCCCAGCATTTT.

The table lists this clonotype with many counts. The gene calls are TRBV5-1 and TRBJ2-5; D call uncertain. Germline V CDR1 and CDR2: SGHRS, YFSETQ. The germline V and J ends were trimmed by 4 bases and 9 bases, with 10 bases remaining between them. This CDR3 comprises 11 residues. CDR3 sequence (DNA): TGCGCCAGCAGCGTCGGCACGTCCCAGTACTTC. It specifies CASSVGTSQYF.